Listed below are T cell receptor beta chains from one sample, sequenced in a study of T cells after yellow fever vaccination. TCRdb called the 5' RACE reads again in MiXCR, with one record for every CDR3 protein. The data show approximately 550,000 distinct CDR3 sequences, approximately 12% seen once. The sequenced sample was PBMCs, obtained on the day of the yellow fever booster vaccination. The receptors come from a man aged 25-40 years who received the YFV17D yellow fever vaccine. Both conserved end residues are trimmed from each CDR3.

CDR3 length | V gene | CDR3 protein
13 | TRBV5-1 | ASTQSGTSQETQY
14 | TRBV5-1 | ASSLQGVEGRSAQY
15 | TRBV7-6 | TSSFSNPWTGQETQY
12 | TRBV7-9 | ASSLTLNTGELF
13 | TRBV27 | ASSAARTVYNEQF
16 | TRBV12-3/TRBV12-4 | ASNPGTSGVFTTYEQY
12 | TRBV20-1 | SAVAGASTDTQY
10 | TRBV7-9 | ASSASTETQY
11 | TRBV6-1 | ASIESLNTEAF
10 | TRBV20-1 | SATNSNEKLF
11 | TRBV7-9 | ASSPTGFKEQY
13 | TRBV5-5 | ASSSRQAINYGYT
11 | TRBV7-2 | ASQREGLNEQF
16 | TRBV5-1 | ASSLGVVLAGPYNEQF
13 | TRBV25-1 | ASRQRAFPSQPQH
13 | TRBV19 | ASSIDYTTLGEQY
13 | TRBV30 | AWMGTYWGTGELF
11 | TRBV27 | ASSPQGSDTQY
11 | TRBV20-1 | SARKAPGTEAF
14 | TRBV20-1 | SAPKGTASHTNTQY
15 | TRBV20-1 | SARDPRGGLRYNEQF
13 | TRBV7-2 | ASSLNPVSNQPQH
9 | TRBV6-2/TRBV6-3 | ASSYGRTQY
15 | TRBV5-1 | ASSLETSERATYEQY
13 | TRBV15 | ATSWGAGGPYEQY
13 | TRBV14 | ASRPGQALAGELF
13 | TRBV7-9 | ASSLHGQGWTEAF
10 | TRBV20-1 | SARTGSYEQY
14 | TRBV27 | ASSLSVGDENYGYT
11 | TRBV5-1 | ASSLRGVETQY
13 | TRBV5-1 | ASSGKLAGAEEQY
12 | TRBV13 | ASSEHTGLETQY
11 | TRBV20-1 | SALVGYQETQY
14 | TRBV20-1 | SARDLKRGPHNEQF
14 | TRBV20-1 | CARVPTGAVQETQY
11 | TRBV6-2/TRBV6-3 | ASSASQRNEQF
12 | TRBV11-2 | ASSLRTGESEQY
11 | TRBV30 | AWTLGTNRGQY
10 | TRBV20-1 | SAREGDQPQH
16 | TRBV27 | ASSLRRTTGFLSYEQY
14 | TRBV5-1 | ASSLFSESPYNEQF
12 | TRBV10-3 | AINSGLDVETQY
14 | TRBV12-3/TRBV12-4 | ASSLLGGRAHNEQF
15 | TRBV7-8 | ASSLGTGAPGGTEAF